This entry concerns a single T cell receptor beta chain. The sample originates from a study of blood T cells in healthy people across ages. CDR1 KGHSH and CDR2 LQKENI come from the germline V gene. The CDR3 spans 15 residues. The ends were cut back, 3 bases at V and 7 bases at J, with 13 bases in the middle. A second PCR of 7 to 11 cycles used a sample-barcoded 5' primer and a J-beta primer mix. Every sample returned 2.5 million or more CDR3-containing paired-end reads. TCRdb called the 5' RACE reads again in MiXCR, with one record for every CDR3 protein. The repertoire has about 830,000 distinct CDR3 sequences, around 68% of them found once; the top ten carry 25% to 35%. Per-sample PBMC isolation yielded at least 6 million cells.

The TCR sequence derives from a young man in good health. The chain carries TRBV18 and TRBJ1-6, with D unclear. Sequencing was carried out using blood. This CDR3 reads CASSPGAGENSPLHF. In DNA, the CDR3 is TGTGCCAGCTCACCGGGTGCGGGAGAAAATTCACCCCTCCACTTT.